The text below deals with one T cell receptor beta chain. What it recognizes is unknown. The donors comprised healthy bone marrow donors. This specimen belongs to a study of cytomegalovirus exposure and HLA in healthy donors. Study observations and caveats: It was about 150 TCR beta chains that were listed as cytomegalovirus-associated. Later genetic work tied a missense DCLRE1C variant to beta-chain V and J trimming.

A multiplex PCR was run with 60 Vbeta primers and 13 Jbeta primers. The assay was immunoSEQ multiplex PCR, and TCRdb's table has in-frame clones only and misses some. Of roughly 110,000 clones in the sample, around three quarters are singletons; the top ten hold about 6%. The clonotype comes from a woman aged 45 to 65 in good health and CMV-seropositive. Sequences were obtained from PBMCs.

The CDR3: CASTTRSGGLQETQYF. The CDR3 nucleotides are TGTGCCAGCACCACACGCAGCGGGGGGCTACAAGAGACCCAGTACTTC. The V and J genes are TRBV11-1 and TRBJ2-5, with TRBD2 matching 9 bases. V gave up 7 bases and J gave up 2 bases; unmatched junction bases: 11. The CDR3 sequence is 16 residues long. Per the germline V gene, CDR1 is SGHAT and CDR2 is FQDESV (reference sequence).